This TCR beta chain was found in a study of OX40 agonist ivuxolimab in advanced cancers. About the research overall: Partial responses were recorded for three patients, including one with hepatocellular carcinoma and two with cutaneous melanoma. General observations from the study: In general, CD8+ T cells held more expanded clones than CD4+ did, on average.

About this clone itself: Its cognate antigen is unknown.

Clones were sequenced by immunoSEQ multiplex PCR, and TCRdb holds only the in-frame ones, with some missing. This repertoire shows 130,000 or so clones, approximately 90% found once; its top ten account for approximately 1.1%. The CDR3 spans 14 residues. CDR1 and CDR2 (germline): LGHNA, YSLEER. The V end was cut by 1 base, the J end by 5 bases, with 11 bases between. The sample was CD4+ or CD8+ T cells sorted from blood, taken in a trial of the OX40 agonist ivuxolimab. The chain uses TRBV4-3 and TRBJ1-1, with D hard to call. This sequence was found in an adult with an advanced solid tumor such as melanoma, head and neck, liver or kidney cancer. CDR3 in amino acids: CASSQVTTGTEAFF. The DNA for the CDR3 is TGCGCCAGCAGCCAAGTGACGACCGGGACTGAAGCTTTCTTT.